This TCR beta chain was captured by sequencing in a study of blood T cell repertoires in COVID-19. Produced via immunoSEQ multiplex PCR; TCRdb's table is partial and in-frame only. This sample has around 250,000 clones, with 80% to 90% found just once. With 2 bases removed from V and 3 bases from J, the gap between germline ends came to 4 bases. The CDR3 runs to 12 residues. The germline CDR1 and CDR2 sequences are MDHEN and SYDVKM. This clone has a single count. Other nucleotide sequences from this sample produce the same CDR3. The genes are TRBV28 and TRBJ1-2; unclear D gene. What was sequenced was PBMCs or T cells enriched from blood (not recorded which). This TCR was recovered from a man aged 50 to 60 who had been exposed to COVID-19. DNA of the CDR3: TGTGCCAGCAGTTTACGAGACTATGGCTACACCTTC. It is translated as CASSLRDYGYTF.